The 18 T cell receptor beta chains reported below all come from one sample, sequenced in a study of PD-1 blockade in classical Hodgkin lymphoma. Method: immunoSEQ multiplex PCR; TCRdb's copy keeps in-frame clones and lacks some. The sample shows fewer than 100,000 clones, around 93% of them seen only once. Time point indicated: cycle 4 day 1 (C4D1), after around six weeks of nivolumab. Each and every patient relapsed after autologous stem cell transplantation, and patients got differing brentuximab vedotin exposure. Sequencing was performed on peripheral blood mononuclear cells (PBMCs), taken before the fourth cycle of nivolumab. These receptors came from a human donor with classical Hodgkin lymphoma.

The rearrangement joins TRBV7-8 to TRBJ2-1, with TRBD2 as a possible D gene (6 bases). CDR1 SGHVS and CDR2 FQNEAQ come from the germline V gene. The V gene lost 0 bases and the J gene lost 10 bases, with 13 bases spanning the gap. The CDR3 consists of 14 residues. CDR3 nucleotide sequence: TGTGCCAGCAGCTTAGCCGGGAGAGTCCGCGAGCAGTTCTTC. This sequence encodes CASSLAGRVREQFF.

J is TRBJ2-2 and V is TRBV18; D may be TRBD2 (6 bases). Germline loops: CDR1 KGHSH, CDR2 LQKENI. This CDR3 contains 14 residues. V lost 6 bases, J lost 6 bases, and 14 bases lay in between. The CDR3 DNA reads as TGTGCCAGCTCCCCTCGACTAGGTGCCGGGGAGCTGTTTTTT. Translation: CASSPRLGAGELFF.

The chain combines TRBV27 with TRBJ2-2, with D possibly TRBD2 on 6 matching bases. CDR3 length: 15 residues. V lost 5 bases to trimming and J lost 0 bases, with 10 bases between them. The V gene's germline CDR1 is MNHEY and CDR2 SMNVEV (reference sequence). The CDR3 sequence is CASSRLDSNTGELFF. For the CDR3, the DNA is TGTGCCAGCAGTCGACTAGATTCGAACACCGGGGAGCTGTTTTTT.

This clone occurred a few times. This same CDR3 is encoded by further DNA sequences in the sample. The chain carries TRBV27 and TRBJ1-4; D not resolved. Germline V gives CDR1 MNHEY, CDR2 SMNVEV (reference sequence). The CDR3 totals 12 residues. The V end was cut by 8 bases, the J end by 5 bases, with 9 bases between. CDR3 loop: CASRTENEKLFF. CDR3 coding DNA: TGTGCCAGCCGGACTGAGAATGAAAAACTGTTTTTT.

The CDR3 DNA reads as TGTGCCAGCAGTGACCCAGCAGGATACTTGTATGGCTACACCTTC. Protein sequence: CASSDPAGYLYGYTF. This chain connects TRBV6-1 to TRBJ1-2; no firm D call. Trimming left V 3 bases short and J 5 bases short, with 16 bases between. This CDR3 is 15 amino acids long. The germline CDR1 and CDR2 sequences are MNHNS and SASEGT.

This chain links TRBV6-5 with TRBJ2-5, with 7 bases matching TRBD2. With 3 bases clipped from V and 0 bases from J, the junction kept 1 base outside the gene matches. Germline assignment: CDR1 MNHEY and CDR2 SVGAGI. This CDR3 contains 14 residues. CDR3: CASSYLADQETQYF. In nucleotides, the CDR3 is TGTGCCAGCAGTTATCTAGCGGACCAAGAGACCCAGTACTTC.

The V and J genes are TRBV9 and TRBJ2-1; either TRBD1 or TRBD2 may fit D (5 bases each). Trimming left V 3 bases short and J 2 bases short, with 12 bases between. Germline V gene data show CDR1 as SGDLS and CDR2 as YYNGEE. This CDR3 has 15 residues. DNA of the CDR3: TGTGCCAGCAGCGATCGGGACCAGCCCTACAATGAGCAGTTCTTC. Translating gives CASSDRDQPYNEQFF.

The rearrangement joins TRBV28 to TRBJ2-7, with D perhaps matching TRBD1 or TRBD2 (5 bases each). CDR1 is MDHEN, CDR2 SYDVKM, per germline. V was pared by 5 bases and J by 0 bases, with 20 bases between. This CDR3 is built from 17 residues. The CDR3 spells CASSTYLGVSLSYEQYF. As DNA, the CDR3 is TGTGCCAGCAGTACCTATCTGGGGGTGAGCCTCTCCTACGAGCAGTACTTC.

The chain has TRBV11-2 and TRBJ2-1; no firm D call. Germline loops: CDR1 SGHAT, CDR2 FQNNGV. Trimming cost V 1 base and J 9 bases, with 7 bases left between them. The CDR3 is 12 amino acids. The CDR3 reads CASSLVHGEQFF. The CDR3 region has the DNA TGTGCCAGCAGCTTAGTTCACGGTGAGCAGTTCTTC. The variable domain in full, with the rest retrieved from reference TRBV11-2 and TRBJ2-1, is EAGVAQSPRYKIIEKRQSVAFWCNPISGHATLYWYQQILGQGPKLLIQFQNNGVVDDSQLPKDRFSAERLKGVDSTLKIQPAKLEDSAVYLCASSLVHGEQFFGPGTRLTVL.

The CDR3 sequence is CASGRDHSYEQYF. CDR3 bases: TGCGCCAGCGGACGGGACCACTCCTACGAGCAGTACTTC. The V call is TRBV5-1, the J call TRBJ2-7; D may match TRBD1 or TRBD2 (5 bases each). V lost 7 bases to trimming and J lost 0 bases, with 11 bases between them. Germline V CDR1 and CDR2: SGHRS, YFSETQ. The CDR3 runs 13 residues. Variable domain in full (rest from reference TRBV5-1 and TRBJ2-7): KAGVTQTPRYLIKTRGQQVTLSCSPISGHRSVSWYQQTPGQGLQFLFEYFSETQRNKGNFPGRFSGRQFSNSRSEMNVSTLELGDSALYLCASGRDHSYEQYFGPGTRLTVT.

The chain employs TRBV6-1 and TRBJ1-3, with D maybe TRBD1 (6 bases). The CDR3 runs 14 residues. Germline V gives CDR1 MNHNS, CDR2 SASEGT. Trimming removed 6 bases from V and 4 bases from J, with 13 bases in between. CDR3 loop: CASRERGLGNTIYF. The CDR3 region has the DNA TGTGCCAGCAGGGAGAGGGGGTTAGGAAACACCATATATTTT.

V usage is TRBV11-2 and J usage is TRBJ2-7, with D hard to call. V was cut by 0 bases and J by 3 bases, with 3 bases left in between. CDR1 SGHAT and CDR2 FQNNGV come from the germline V gene. This CDR3 is built from 12 residues. The CDR3 nucleotides read TGTGCCAGCAGCTTAGAGGGCTACGAGCAGTACTTC. It codes for CASSLEGYEQYF.

This clone was found once. CDR3 in DNA: TGTGCCAGCAGGCGGGAGAACCCGGTCAATGAGCAGTTCTTC. Residues: CASRRENPVNEQFF. The rearrangement uses TRBV27 and TRBJ2-1; TRBD2 matches at 7 bases. V shed 6 bases and J 6 bases; nucleotides not matched to a gene: 8. The CDR3 is 14 amino acids. CDR1 is MNHEY and CDR2 is SMNVEV in the germline V gene (reference sequence).

V usage is TRBV7-9 and J usage is TRBJ2-5, with 9 bases aligning to TRBD1. This CDR3 comprises 14 residues. Unmatched junction bases numbered 6, after V lost 5 bases and J lost 5 bases. Germline CDR1 reads SEHNR; CDR2 reads FQNEAQ (reference sequence). The DNA for the CDR3 is TGTGCCAGCAGCACAGGGGGCGCGTATGAGACCCAGTACTTC. It encodes CASSTGGAYETQYF.

The chain is built from TRBV19 and TRBJ1-2; a weak D match, TRBD1 (5 bases). Looked up from germline, CDR1 is LNHDA and CDR2 is SQIVND (reference sequence). The V and J ends lost 3 bases and 3 bases respectively, with 8 bases between them. This CDR3 contains 13 residues. CDR3 region: CASSIDRYYGYTF. The CDR3 DNA follows: TGTGCCAGTAGTATCGACAGATACTATGGCTACACCTTC. Using reference TRBV19 and TRBJ1-2 for the parts outside the CDR3, the full variable domain is DGGITQSPKYLFRKEGQNVTLSCEQNLNHDAMYWYRQDPGQGLRLIYYSQIVNDFQKGDIAEGYSVSREKKESFPLTVTSAQKNPTAFYLCASSIDRYYGYTFGSGTRLTVV.

This clone has only one observation. The rearrangement uses TRBV10-3 and TRBJ1-1; 8 nucleotides align to TRBD1. CDR3 length: 14 amino acids. V lost 6 bases and J lost 4; bases outside the gene matches: 7. Germline CDR1 ENHRY, CDR2 SYGVKD. The CDR3 DNA is TGTGCCATCAGCCCACGACAGGGGCCCACTGAAGCTTTCTTT. It yields the protein CAISPRQGPTEAFF.

This chain joins TRBV2 and TRBJ2-7, with 12 bases fitting TRBD2. CDR3 size: 16 residues. CDR1 and CDR2 (germline): SNHLY, FYNNEI. Trimming took 8 bases from V and 5 from J; bases not matched to a gene: 13. The CDR3 region is CASFGTSGRPMNEQYF. CDR3 sequence (DNA): TGTGCCAGCTTCGGCACTAGCGGGAGGCCCATGAACGAGCAGTACTTC.

V usage is TRBV2 and J usage is TRBJ2-1, with 8 bases that match TRBD1. V dropped 7 bases and J dropped 0; count of bases not matched to a gene: 8. CDR1 and CDR2 from the germline V gene are SNHLY and FYNNEI. This CDR3 spans 16 amino acids. The CDR3 coding sequence is TGTGCCAGCACCTGGGACAGGTCCCTCTCCTACAATGAGCAGTTCTTC. The encoded protein is CASTWDRSLSYNEQFF.